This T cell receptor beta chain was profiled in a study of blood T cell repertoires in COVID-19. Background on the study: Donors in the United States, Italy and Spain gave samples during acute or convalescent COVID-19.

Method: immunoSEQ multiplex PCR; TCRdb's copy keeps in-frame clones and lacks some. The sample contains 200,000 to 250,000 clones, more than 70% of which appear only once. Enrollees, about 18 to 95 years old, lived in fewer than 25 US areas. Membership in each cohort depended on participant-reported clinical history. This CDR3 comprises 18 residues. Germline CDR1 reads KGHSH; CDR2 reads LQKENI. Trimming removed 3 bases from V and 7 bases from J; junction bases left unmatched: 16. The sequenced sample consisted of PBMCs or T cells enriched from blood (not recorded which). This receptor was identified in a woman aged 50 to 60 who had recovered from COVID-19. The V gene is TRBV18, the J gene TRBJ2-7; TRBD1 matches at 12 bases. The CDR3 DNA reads TGTGCCAGCTCACCCCCCTCTACCGGGACAGGGGGCGGAAGGGAGCAGTACTTC. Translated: CASSPPSTGTGGGREQYF.